The rows below give T cell receptor beta chains drawn from one sample of a study of cytotoxic CD8 clonotypes in ibrutinib-treated CLL. The table came from immunoSEQ multiplex PCR; TCRdb's copy has only in-frame clones and leaves some out. In the table there are about 140,000 clones, approximately 75% of which are singletons. The source material was PBMCs, sampled after 12 months of ibrutinib treatment. The source is a human donor with chronic lymphocytic leukemia. CDR3s include the opening cysteine and the closing phenylalanine or tryptophan. The D gene is left open where the match is weak. A clone size is listed for some rows: how often the clone was seen (once, few, many), or a class if it is expanded.

v_call,cdr3_length,clone_size,d_call,j_call,cdr3_aa,cdr3_nt
TRBV7-8,14,-,-,TRBJ2-1,CASSLSATYNEQFF,TGTGCCAGCAGCTTAAGCGCGACCTACAATGAGCAGTTCTTC
TRBV25-1,13,many,-,TRBJ1-1,CAARPGRDTEAFF,TGTGCCGCGCGACCCGGGAGGGACACTGAAGCTTTCTTT
TRBV7-7,14,few,-,TRBJ1-1,CASSPDSVNTEAFF,TGTGCCAGCAGCCCGGATAGCGTGAACACTGAAGCTTTCTTT
TRBV21-1,19,-,-,TRBJ2-7,CASSRPPGVGQGARYEQYF,-
TRBV27,15,-,-,TRBJ2-3,CASSLAGFSTDTQYF,TGTGCCAGCAGTTTAGCAGGGTTCAGCACAGATACGCAGTATTTT
TRBV20-1,11,-,TRBD1,TRBJ2-7,CSSGTAYEQYF,TGCAGTTCCGGGACAGCCTACGAGCAGTACTTC
TRBV10-3,16,-,-,TRBJ2-3,CAISRGPSESTDTQYF,TGTGCCATCAGCCGGGGACCGTCCGAAAGCACAGATACGCAGTATTTT
TRBV6-6,14,few,-,TRBJ1-3,CASSYSTKGNTIYF,TGTGCCAGCAGTTACTCGACTAAGGGAAACACCATATATTTT
TRBV19,15,-,TRBD2,TRBJ2-7,CASSTGLATIYEQYF,TGTGCCAGTAGTACGGGACTAGCGACCATCTACGAGCAGTACTTC
TRBV6-6,15,-,-,TRBJ1-5,CASSYMTAENQPQHF,TGTGCCAGCAGTTACATGACAGCCGAAAATCAGCCCCAGCATTTT
TRBV7-6,16,-,-,TRBJ2-6,CASSLGLSSGANVLTF,TGTGCCAGCAGCCTGGGACTTTCCTCTGGGGCCAACGTCCTGACTTTC
TRBV7-2,13,few,TRBD2,TRBJ2-7,CASSLSGGFEQYF,TGTGCCAGCAGCTTAAGCGGGGGGTTCGAGCAGTACTTC
TRBV28,15,-,TRBD2,TRBJ2-7,CASSRTSGGLYEQYF,TGTGCCAGCAGCCGAACTAGCGGAGGTCTCTACGAGCAGTACTTC
TRBV28,13,-,-,TRBJ1-3,CASSLSPGYTIYF,TGTGCCAGCAGTTTAAGTCCTGGGTACACCATATATTTT
TRBV6-6,11,once,-,TRBJ2-7,CASRLFYEQYF,TGTGCCAGCAGACTTTTCTACGAGCAGTACTTC
TRBV5-1,15,-,TRBD1,TRBJ1-3,CASSIGTGGVDTIYF,TGCGCCAGCAGCATCGGGACAGGGGGCGTTGACACCATATATTTT
TRBV6-5,14,-,-,TRBJ2-7,CASSYGRGFYEQYF,TGTGCCAGCAGTTACGGTCGGGGCTTCTACGAGCAGTACTTC
TRBV10-3,14,-,-,TRBJ2-7,CAISEGQRGYEQYF,TGTGCCATCAGTGAAGGGCAGAGAGGTTACGAGCAGTACTTC
TRBV9,15,-,-,TRBJ1-1,CASSSRGHANTEAFF,TGTGCCAGCAGCTCGAGAGGACACGCGAACACTGAAGCTTTCTTT
TRBV14,15,-,TRBD1,TRBJ1-1,CASSRRDRGTTEAFF,TGTGCCAGCAGCCGCCGGGACAGGGGGACCACTGAAGCTTTCTTT
TRBV5-6,14,-,TRBD2,TRBJ2-7,CASSPGTSGYEQYF,TGTGCCAGCAGCCCCGGGACTAGCGGTTACGAGCAGTACTTC
TRBV9,14,-,-,TRBJ2-7,CASSVGAQGSEQYF,TGTGCCAGCAGCGTAGGGGCACAGGGATCCGAGCAGTACTTC
TRBV19,15,-,TRBD2,TRBJ2-3,CASSRASGGTDTQYF,TGTGCCAGTAGTCGAGCTAGCGGGGGGACAGATACGCAGTATTTT
TRBV30,11,-,-,TRBJ2-2,CAWTGAGELFF,TGTGCCTGGACCGGGGCCGGGGAGCTGTTTTTT
TRBV30,16,-,-,TRBJ2-1,CAWSVGQAGAGNEQFF,TGTGCCTGGAGTGTTGGACAGGCAGGAGCGGGAAATGAGCAGTTCTTC
TRBV6-5,12,-,-,TRBJ1-2,CATLRGFFGYTF,TGTGCCACCCTAAGGGGGTTTTTCGGCTACACCTTC
TRBV7-9,15,-,-,TRBJ2-5,CASSPEDSPRETQYF,TGCGCCAGCAGCCCAGAGGACAGCCCACGGGAGACCCAGTACTTC
TRBV4-1,12,-,-,TRBJ2-1,CASSSRPSEQFF,TGCGCCAGCAGCTCCCGTCCGAGTGAGCAGTTCTTC
TRBV28,13,-,-,TRBJ1-1,CACIGAGDTEAFF,TGTGCCTGCATCGGGGCAGGTGACACTGAAGCTTTCTTT
TRBV11-2,15,-,-,TRBJ2-7,CASSLKVGETYEQYF,TGTGCCAGCAGCTTAAAGGTGGGAGAAACCTACGAGCAGTACTTC
TRBV5-1,14,-,TRBD1,TRBJ2-5,CASRPQGAGETQYF,TGCGCCAGCAGGCCACAGGGGGCAGGGGAGACCCAGTACTTC
TRBV10-2,16,few,-,TRBJ2-7,CASSDSALLAPHEQYF,TGCGCCAGCAGTGATTCCGCGTTACTAGCTCCCCACGAGCAGTACTTC